This T cell receptor (beta chain) was identified during a study of PD-L1 blockade in urothelial cancer. CDR1 WNHNN and CDR2 SYGVQD come from the germline V gene (reference sequence). Deletions cut 0 bases from V and 5 bases from J, with 19 bases between. There are 17 residues in the CDR3. Spiked synthetic TCR analogs estimated absolute template abundance per PCR. The method was immunoSEQ multiplex PCR; TCRdb's version includes in-frame clones alone and lacks a portion of them. Among roughly 50,000 clones listed, about 68% were seen once. Time point: pretreatment peripheral blood. Each individual provided 1 to 8 samples (taken pretreatment and on-treatment). As to this clone: The antigen is undetermined.

Overall study results and limits: A below-median TCR clonality in blood before treatment predicted better survival.

The chain couples TRBV10-1 to TRBJ2-5, with a possible D match to TRBD1 (6 bases). This clonotype originated in a man aged 70-80 years with urothelial cancer. Sequencing was performed on PBMCs, taken around atezolizumab (anti-PD-L1) treatment. CDR3 coding DNA: TGCGCCAGCAGTGAGTCATTCAGGGGCGAAAGAAGGGAGACCCAGTACTTC. The encoded protein is CASSESFRGERRETQYF.